Shown below are 2 T cell receptor beta chains from a single sample sequenced in a study of T cell clonality in common variable immunodeficiency. Assay: immunoSEQ multiplex PCR; the TCRdb copy retains only in-frame clones and omits some. Sampling found around 45,000 clones, none seen once. Material: peripheral blood mononuclear cells. These receptors came from a person between 18 and 70 years old in good health.

This clone was observed many times. The read terminates 3 residues ahead of where the CDR3 ends, so the germline J gene completes it. This sequence joins TRBV20-1 and TRBJ1-5; TRBD1 aligns across 9 bases. The CDR3 is made up of 15 amino acids. The J segment lost 4 bases and the V segment lost 2 bases, leaving 6 bases of the junction unmatched. The germline V gene has CDR1 DFQATT and CDR2 SNEGSKA (reference sequence). The covered CDR3 bases are TGCAGTGCTAGACCGGGACAGGGAGCAAATCAGCCC. Amino acid sequence: CSARPGQGANQP. The entire CDR3 is CSARPGQGANQPQHF.

This clone was observed many times. The read ends 3 residues shy of where the CDR3 ends; the end is completed using the germline J gene. The V gene is TRBV5-1, the J gene TRBJ2-7, with TRBD1 matching over 8 bases. Germline V gene sequence: CDR1 SGHRS, CDR2 YFSETQ. V shed 0 bases and J 0 bases; nucleotides not matched to a gene: 5. The CDR3 runs 16 residues. CDR3 amino acids: CASSLGTGSDSYEQYF. CDR3 DNA, as far as it was read: TGCGCCAGCAGCTTGGGGACAGGGTCAGACTCCTACGAG.